This passage covers 27 T cell receptor beta chains from one sample sequenced in a study of vaccination effects on CD4 cells after COVID-19. Antigen-specific CD4+ T cells expanded by the ViraFEST assay with viral peptide pools were then sequenced. After more than 9 days in culture, the CD4+ T cells were isolated. The study found no prior SARS-CoV-2 infection in the vaccine recipients, who tested negative for nucleocapsid antibodies. No antigen has been identified for these receptors. TCRdb's table, derived via immunoSEQ multiplex PCR, lists solely in-frame clones and lacks some. The sample includes 71,000 or so clones, 65% to 85% of them seen just once. The material sequenced was CD4+ T cells from PBMCs cultured with HCoV-OC43 spike peptides, taken before COVID-19 vaccination. The subset here: HCoV-OC43 spike overlapping peptide pool stimulation. These receptors originate from a human donor who received a COVID-19 vaccine.

Turning to this clone: The germline gene is not matched at one end of the junction; a read error may be the cause. CDR3 coding DNA: TGTGCCAGCATTTTAAACACTGAAGCTTTCTTT. It codes for CASILNTEAFF. This chain uses TRBV27 with TRBJ1-1; D not certain. This CDR3 has 11 residues. Germline CDR1 MNHEY, CDR2 SMNVEV (reference sequence).

The rearrangement links TRBV18 to TRBJ2-2; 8 bases line up with TRBD1. The CDR3 has 16 residues. V lost 2 bases to trimming and J lost 0 bases; unmatched junction nucleotides: 2. Germline lookup yields CDR1 KGHSH and CDR2 LQKENI. CDR3 coding DNA: TGTGCCAGCTCACCAGGGACAGGTTCGAACACCGGGGAGCTGTTTTTT. Protein sequence: CASSPGTGSNTGELFF.

The chain employs TRBV7-9 and TRBJ1-1, with a weak D call TRBD1 (5 bases). V gave up 4 bases and J gave up 1 base, with 7 bases separating them. This CDR3 contains 13 residues. Per the germline V gene, CDR1 is SEHNR and CDR2 is FQNEAQ (reference sequence). The CDR3 here is CASSWDPNTEAFF. The CDR3 bases are TGTGCCAGCAGCTGGGACCCGAACACTGAAGCTTTCTTT.

J is TRBJ2-1 and V is TRBV24-1, with D maybe TRBD1 (6 bases). Germline V gives CDR1 KGHDR, CDR2 SFDVKD. The CDR3 contains 14 residues. V lost 5 bases, J lost 6 bases, and 13 bases lay in between. The CDR3 reads CATSGAGEINEQFF. The CDR3 DNA is TGTGCCACCAGTGGGGCAGGGGAGATCAATGAGCAGTTCTTC.

This clone was seen just once. The chain joins TRBV7-3 to TRBJ2-2; 9 nucleotides align to TRBD1. The trim removed 5 bases at V and 4 bases at J, leaving 5 bases unmatched. The CDR3 contains 15 residues. Germline CDR1 and CDR2: SGHTA and FQGTGA. This chain's CDR3 is CASSRQGGTTGELFF. For the CDR3, the DNA is TGTGCCAGCAGCCGACAGGGGGGGACCACCGGGGAGCTGTTTTTT.

This chain links TRBV19 with TRBJ2-1; no clear D. Trimming left V 3 bases short and J 0 bases short, with 9 bases between. CDR3 size: 15 residues. Germline CDR1 reads LNHDA; CDR2 reads SQIVND (reference sequence). This chain's CDR3 is CASSIGGYSYNEQFF. CDR3 sequence (DNA): TGTGCCAGTAGTATCGGTGGCTACTCCTACAATGAGCAGTTCTTC.

This rearrangement joins TRBV5-4 to TRBJ2-2; TRBD1 might be the D (5 bases). The CDR3 has 15 residues. The germline V and J ends were trimmed by 4 bases and 2 bases, with 12 bases remaining between them. CDR1 and CDR2 (germline): SGHNT, YYREEE (reference sequence). CDR3 loop: CASSGGQGNTGELFF. For the CDR3, the DNA is TGTGCCAGCAGCGGCGGCCAGGGCAACACCGGGGAGCTGTTTTTT.

This clone has a single count. The chain recombines TRBV18 with TRBJ2-1, with D possibly TRBD1 on 5 matching bases. Germline values: CDR1 KGHSH, CDR2 LQKENI. V was clipped by 3 bases and J by 5 bases, with 14 bases between them. CDR3 length equals 15 residues. CDR3 residues: CASSPELWGHNEQFF. DNA of the CDR3: TGTGCCAGCTCACCTGAGCTCTGGGGCCACAATGAGCAGTTCTTC.

The chain joins TRBV4-1 to TRBJ2-5; the match to TRBD2 covers 9 bases. The CDR3 extends over 17 amino acids. The V and J ends lost 0 bases and 7 bases, in that order; junction bases with no gene match: 12. From germline, CDR1 is MGHRA and CDR2 YSYEKL. The CDR3 sequence: CASSQDHPGLALGTQYF. In DNA form, the CDR3 reads TGCGCCAGCAGCCAAGACCACCCGGGACTAGCACTTGGGACCCAGTACTTC.

The chain employs TRBV5-1 and TRBJ1-4, with 9 bases fitting TRBD1. The CDR3 is 15 residues long. Germline CDR1 reads SGHRS; CDR2 reads YFSETQ. V dropped 3 bases and J dropped 5; count of bases not matched to a gene: 5. The CDR3 spells CASSSSGTGNEKLFF. Written as DNA, the CDR3 is TGCGCCAGCAGCTCGTCCGGGACAGGGAATGAAAAACTGTTTTTT.

The chain joins TRBV5-7 to TRBJ1-2; D gene ambiguous. TRBV5-7 is placed among ORFs of uncertain function. The CDR3 contains 12 residues. The V and J ends lost 4 bases and 8 bases respectively, with 12 bases between them. The CDR3 DNA is TGTGCCAGCAGCCGAGACGGCGGAGGCTACACCTTC. This translates into CASSRDGGGYTF.

V usage is TRBV18 and J usage is TRBJ2-5, with 9 bases that match TRBD1. There are 15 residues in the CDR3. With V trimmed by 5 bases and J by 2 bases, 6 bases remained unmatched. In germline, CDR1 is KGHSH, CDR2 LQKENI. The CDR3 region is CASSTGTGTQETQYF. In nucleotides, the CDR3 is TGTGCCAGCTCAACCGGGACAGGGACACAAGAGACCCAGTACTTC.

This clone was observed a handful of times. The chain employs TRBV6-2 or TRBV6-3 and TRBJ2-2; perhaps TRBD1 as D (7 bases). The germline V gene has CDR1 MNHEY and CDR2 SVGEGT. The CDR3 length is 14 residues. Trimming took off 4 bases at V and 3 bases at J, with 9 bases between the two ends. The CDR3 sequence is CASSFRGDTGELFF. The CDR3 DNA sequence: TGTGCCAGCAGTTTCAGGGGGGACACCGGGGAGCTGTTTTTT.

The rearrangement uses TRBV3-1 (or the pseudogene TRBV3-2) and TRBJ2-3, with TRBD1 matching 9 bases. The CDR3 covers 14 residues. The germline V gene encodes CDR1 LGHDT and CDR2 YNNKEL (reference sequence). The J segment lost 1 base and the V segment lost 6 bases, leaving 2 bases of the junction unmatched. This chain's CDR3 is CASSRTGGTDTQYF. The CDR3 region has the DNA TGTGCCAGCAGTCGGACAGGGGGCACAGATACGCAGTATTTT.

The chain recombines TRBV5-1 with TRBJ1-2; D unresolved. CDR1 is SGHRS, CDR2 YFSETQ, per germline. Trimming left V 0 bases short and J 3 bases short, with 12 bases between. The CDR3 loop spans 15 amino acids. The CDR3 loop is CASSLAPPSDYGYTF. The CDR3 DNA reads as TGCGCCAGCAGCTTGGCCCCTCCATCGGACTATGGCTACACCTTC.

This clone occurred a few times. This chain connects TRBV24-1 to TRBJ2-7; a weak D match, TRBD2 (6 bases). Trimming removed 2 bases at V and 7 bases at J, with 17 bases between. The length of the CDR3 is 15 residues. Germline V gene data show CDR1 as KGHDR and CDR2 as SFDVKD. CDR3 bases: TGTGCCACCAGTGATTCTAAGGACCCCCGGGGGGAGCAGTACGTC. It codes for CATSDSKDPRGEQYV.

This clone has only a few counts. The genes are TRBV7-3 and TRBJ1-1, with D hard to call. The CDR3 extends over 14 amino acids. Trimming shortened V by 5 bases and J by 3 bases, and 13 bases separated the two germline ends. The germline V gene has CDR1 SGHTA and CDR2 FQGTGA. CDR3 amino acids: CASSRTGWDTEAFF. CDR3 nucleotides: TGTGCCAGCAGCCGAACGGGGTGGGACACTGAAGCTTTCTTT.

The V gene is TRBV6-5, the J gene TRBJ2-5; D possibly corresponds to TRBD2 (5 bases). Trimming pared 6 bases from V and 5 bases from J, leaving 16 bases between. The CDR3 runs to 14 residues. From germline, CDR1 is MNHEY and CDR2 SVGAGI. CDR3 DNA: TGTGCCAGCAGACTCGGGGTCCCGGGGGAGACCCAGTACTTC. Translated, it gives CASRLGVPGETQYF.

This sequence joins TRBV7-9 and TRBJ2-1, with TRBD1 matching 9 bases. CDR3 length: 15 residues. V lost 2 bases, J lost 8 bases, and 7 bases stayed unmatched. Germline-derived CDR1 and CDR2 are SEHNR and FQNEAQ (reference sequence). Here the CDR3 reads CASSLMGQGSDEQFF. The CDR3 nucleotides read TGTGCCAGCAGCTTAATGGGACAGGGTTCGGATGAGCAGTTCTTC.

This clone appeared once. The chain combines TRBV6-6 with TRBJ1-5, with no clear D. V shed 7 bases and J shed 6 bases, with 13 bases lying between them. Germline-derived CDR1 and CDR2 are MNHNY and SVGAGI (reference sequence). There are 13 residues in the CDR3. The CDR3 here is CASTSYRIQPQHF. The CDR3, as DNA: TGTGCCAGCACCTCCTATCGAATTCAGCCCCAGCATTTT.

This sequence joins TRBV7-8 and TRBJ1-4; D not certain. Trimming took 2 bases from V and 1 from J, leaving 8 bases between them. Germline assignment: CDR1 SGHVS and CDR2 FQNEAQ. CDR3 length equals 15 residues. The CDR3 sequence is CASSLSEITNEKLFF. The CDR3 DNA follows: TGTGCCAGCAGCTTAAGCGAGATAACTAATGAAAAACTGTTTTTT.

This clone was detected only a few times. This chain uses TRBV5-6 with TRBJ2-2; 9 positions match TRBD1. In germline, CDR1 is SGHDT, CDR2 YYEEEE. The CDR3 runs 17 residues. V lost 4 bases, J lost 4 bases, and 11 bases stayed unmatched. The CDR3 is CASSPQRQGGITGELFF. The CDR3 region has the DNA TGTGCCAGCAGCCCCCAACGACAGGGGGGAATCACCGGGGAGCTGTTTTTT. Complete variable domain (other parts from reference TRBV5-6 and TRBJ2-2): DAGVTQSPTHLIKTRGQQVTLRCSPKSGHDTVSWYQQALGQGPQFIFQYYEEEERQRGNFPDRFSGHQFPNYSSELNVNALLLGDSALYLCASSPQRQGGITGELFFGEGSRLTVL.

In its sample, this clone was seen a few times. For the CDR3, the DNA is TGTGCCTCTTCTGGCCGGGACAGGGGCAATGAGCAGTTCTTC. Its protein is CASSGRDRGNEQFF. The V and J genes are TRBV30 and TRBJ2-1; 10 bases line up with TRBD1. Germline V gene data show CDR1 as GTSNPN and CDR2 as SVGIG (reference sequence). The CDR3 is made up of 14 amino acids. The junction had 9 bases not matched to a gene; V was cut back by 7 bases and J by 6 bases.

J is TRBJ1-1 and V is TRBV7-8; tentative D call: TRBD1 (5 bases). The CDR3 covers 14 residues. The germline V and J ends were trimmed by 5 bases and 5 bases, with 15 bases remaining between them. Germline CDR1 SGHVS, CDR2 FQNEAQ. The CDR3 sequence is CASSNFGGFTEAFF. The CDR3 coding sequence is TGTGCCAGCAGCAACTTTGGGGGTTTTACTGAAGCTTTCTTT.

CDR3 region: CASSPAGTGRAPLHF. The CDR3 region has the DNA TGTGCCAGCAGTCCTGCCGGGACAGGTAGAGCACCCCTCCACTTT. The rearrangement joins TRBV27 to TRBJ1-6; 8 nucleotides agree with TRBD1. Germline CDR1 and CDR2: MNHEY and SMNVEV (reference sequence). Trimming at V came to 5 bases and at J to 11 bases, leaving 11 bases not matched to a gene. The CDR3 spans 15 residues.

This clone was counted only a few times. The chain employs TRBV7-2 and TRBJ2-7; 8 bases fit TRBD2. CDR1 is SGHTA and CDR2 is FQGNSA in the germline V gene. V gave up 4 bases and J gave up 7 bases; unmatched junction bases: 12. This CDR3 is built from 15 residues. The CDR3 nucleotides are TGTGCCAGCAGCTCCCCCGGGCGGGGGGTGTTTGAGCAGTACGTC. Translating gives CASSSPGRGVFEQYV.

V and J are TRBV7-2 and TRBJ1-1; D gene uncertain. CDR3 length: 15 residues. The germline gives CDR1 SGHTA, CDR2 FQGNSA. V was cut by 3 bases and J by 5 bases, with 16 bases left in between. The CDR3 DNA follows: TGTGCCAGCAGCTTCGACGCTAACCCGGGGACTGAAGCTTTCTTT. Translation gives CASSFDANPGTEAFF.